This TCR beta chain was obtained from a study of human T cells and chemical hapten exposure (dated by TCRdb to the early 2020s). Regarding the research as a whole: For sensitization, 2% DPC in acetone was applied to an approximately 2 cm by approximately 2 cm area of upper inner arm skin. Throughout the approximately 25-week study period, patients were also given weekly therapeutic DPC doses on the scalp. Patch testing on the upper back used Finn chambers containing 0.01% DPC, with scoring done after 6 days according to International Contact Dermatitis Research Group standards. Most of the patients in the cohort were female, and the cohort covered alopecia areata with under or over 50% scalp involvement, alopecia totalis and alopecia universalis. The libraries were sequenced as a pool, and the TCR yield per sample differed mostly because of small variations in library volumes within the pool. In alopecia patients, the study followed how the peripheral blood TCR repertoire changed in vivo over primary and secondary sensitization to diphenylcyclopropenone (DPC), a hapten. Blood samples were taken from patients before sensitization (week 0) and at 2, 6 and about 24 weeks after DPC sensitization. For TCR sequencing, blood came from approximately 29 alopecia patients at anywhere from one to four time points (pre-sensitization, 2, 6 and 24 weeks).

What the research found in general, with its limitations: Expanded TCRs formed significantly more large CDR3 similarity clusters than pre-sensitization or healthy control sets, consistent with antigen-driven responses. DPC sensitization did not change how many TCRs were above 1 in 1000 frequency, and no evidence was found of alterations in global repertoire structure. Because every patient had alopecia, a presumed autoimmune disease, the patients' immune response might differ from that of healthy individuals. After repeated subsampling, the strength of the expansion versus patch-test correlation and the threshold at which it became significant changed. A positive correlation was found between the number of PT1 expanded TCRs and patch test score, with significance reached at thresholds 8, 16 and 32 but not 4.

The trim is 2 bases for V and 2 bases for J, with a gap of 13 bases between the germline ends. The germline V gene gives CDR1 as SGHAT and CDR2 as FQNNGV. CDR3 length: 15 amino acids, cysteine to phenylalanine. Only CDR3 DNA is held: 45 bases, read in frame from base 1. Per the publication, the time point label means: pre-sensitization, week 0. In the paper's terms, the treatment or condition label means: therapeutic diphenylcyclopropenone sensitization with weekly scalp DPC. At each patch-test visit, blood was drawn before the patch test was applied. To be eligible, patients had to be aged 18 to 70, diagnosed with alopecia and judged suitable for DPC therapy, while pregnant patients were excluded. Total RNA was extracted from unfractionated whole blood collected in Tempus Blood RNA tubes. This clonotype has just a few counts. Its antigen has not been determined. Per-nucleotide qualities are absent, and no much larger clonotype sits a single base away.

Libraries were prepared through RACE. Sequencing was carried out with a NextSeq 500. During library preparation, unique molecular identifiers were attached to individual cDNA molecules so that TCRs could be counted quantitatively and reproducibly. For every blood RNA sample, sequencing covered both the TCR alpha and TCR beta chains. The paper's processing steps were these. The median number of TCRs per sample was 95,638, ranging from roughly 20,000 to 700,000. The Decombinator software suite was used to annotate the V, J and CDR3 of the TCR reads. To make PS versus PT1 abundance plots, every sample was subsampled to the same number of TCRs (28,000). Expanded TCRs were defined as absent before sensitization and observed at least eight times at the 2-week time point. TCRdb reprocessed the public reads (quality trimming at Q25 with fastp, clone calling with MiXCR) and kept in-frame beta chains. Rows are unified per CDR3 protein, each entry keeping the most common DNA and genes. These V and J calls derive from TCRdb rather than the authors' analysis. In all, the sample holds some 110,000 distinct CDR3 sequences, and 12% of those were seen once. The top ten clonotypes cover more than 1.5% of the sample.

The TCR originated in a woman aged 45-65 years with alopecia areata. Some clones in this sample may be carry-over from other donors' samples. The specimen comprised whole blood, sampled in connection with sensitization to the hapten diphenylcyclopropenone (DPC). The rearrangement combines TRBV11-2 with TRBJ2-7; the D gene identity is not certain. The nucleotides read TGTGCCAGCAGCTTATACAGCCCCCTTACCTACGAGCAGTACTTC. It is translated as CASSLYSPLTYEQYF. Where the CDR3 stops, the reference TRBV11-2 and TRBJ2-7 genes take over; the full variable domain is EAGVAQSPRYKIIEKRQSVAFWCNPISGHATLYWYQQILGQGPKLLIQFQNNGVVDDSQLPKDRFSAERLKGVDSTLKIQPAKLEDSAVYLCASSLYSPLTYEQYFGPGTRLTVT.